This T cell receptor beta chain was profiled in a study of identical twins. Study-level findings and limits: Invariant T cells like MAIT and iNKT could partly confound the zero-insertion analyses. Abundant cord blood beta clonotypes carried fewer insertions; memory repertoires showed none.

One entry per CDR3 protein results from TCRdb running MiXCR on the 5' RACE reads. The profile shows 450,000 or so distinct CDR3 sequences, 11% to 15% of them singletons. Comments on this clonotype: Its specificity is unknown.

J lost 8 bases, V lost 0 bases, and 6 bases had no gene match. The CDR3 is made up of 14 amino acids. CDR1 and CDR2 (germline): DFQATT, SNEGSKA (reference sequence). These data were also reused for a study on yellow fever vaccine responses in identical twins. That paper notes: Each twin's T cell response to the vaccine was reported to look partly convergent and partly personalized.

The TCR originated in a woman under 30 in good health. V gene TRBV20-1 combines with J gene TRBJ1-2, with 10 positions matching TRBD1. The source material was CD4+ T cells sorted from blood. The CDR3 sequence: CSARDRGDRGGYTF. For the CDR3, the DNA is TGCAGTGCTAGAGATCGGGGGGACAGGGGCGGCTACACCTTC.